This paragraph covers one T cell receptor beta chain sequence. The sample originates from a study of T cell clones after liver transplantation. Study at large: Pre-transplant mixed lymphocyte reactions yielded third-party-reactive TCRbeta sequences as comparators for graft-donor-reactive sequences. Subjects received no induction therapy and standard immunosuppression until randomization at 12-24 months post-transplant.

Libraries were prepared by immunoSEQ multiplex PCR; TCRdb keeps only in-frame clonotypes and omits some of them. The sample shows about 7,900 clones, 80% of them seen only once. The V and J ends lost 3 bases and 4 bases respectively, with 13 bases between them. CDR1 and CDR2 (germline): SGDLS, YYNGEE. CDR3 length: 15 residues. V is TRBV9 and J is TRBJ2-2; no firm D call. Sample: CD8+ T cells from blood, taken before liver transplant. This receptor was identified in a human donor who received a liver transplant. The CDR3 DNA reads as TGTGCCAGCAGCGCAGGTGGATTTGGCACCGGGGAGCTGTTTTTT. Amino acids: CASSAGGFGTGELFF.